Below, 20 T cell receptor beta chains from the same sample are listed, as sequenced in a study of blood T cell repertoires in COVID-19. TCRdb keeps only in-frame clones here, not all; method: immunoSEQ multiplex PCR. The sample lists some 220,000 clones, about 83% seen once, with over 1% in the top ten. Input material: peripheral blood. The receptors shown here come from a woman younger than 45 with COVID-19, enrolled during active disease.

This rearrangement joins TRBV19 to TRBJ1-2, with D unresolved. V lost 6 bases, J lost 5 bases, and 13 bases lay in between. From germline, CDR1 is LNHDA and CDR2 SQIVND (reference sequence). This CDR3 spans 13 amino acids. DNA of the CDR3: TGTGCCAGTAGGCGGCGGGAAGGGTATGGCTACACCTTC. Amino acid sequence: CASRRREGYGYTF.

Only one count was recorded for this clone. The sample holds other DNA sequences that translate to the same CDR3. The rearrangement links TRBV30 to TRBJ1-1; D unclear. Germline CDR1 reads GTSNPN; CDR2 reads SVGIG (reference sequence). The CDR3 is 13 amino acids. V dropped 0 bases and J dropped 1 base, with 6 bases sitting between them. This chain's CDR3 is CAWSVGGNTEAFF. The DNA of the CDR3 is TGTGCCTGGAGTGTAGGAGGGAACACTGAAGCTTTCTTT. Combining the CDR3 with reference TRBV30 and TRBJ1-1 gives the whole variable domain SQTIHQWPATLVQPVGSPLSLECTVEGTSNPNLYWYRQAAGRGLQLLFYSVGIGQISSEVPQNLSASRPQDRQFILSSKKLLLSDSGFYLCAWSVGGNTEAFFGQGTRLTVV.

The chain recombines TRBV3-1 (or the pseudogene TRBV3-2) with TRBJ2-6; D perhaps matches TRBD2 (5 bases). The germline V gene encodes CDR1 LGHDT and CDR2 YNNKEL (reference sequence). V lost 1 base and J lost 13, with 14 bases in between. The CDR3 covers 14 residues. The DNA for the CDR3 is TGTGCCAGCAGCCAAGTGGGCGGGTTGGTAGTCCTGACTTTC. Amino acid sequence: CASSQVGGLVVLTF.

The gene calls are TRBV16 and TRBJ2-2, with D possibly TRBD2 on 6 matching bases. Germline CDR1 is KGHSY and CDR2 is FQNENV. The V end was cut by 4 bases, the J end by 5 bases, with 11 bases between. The CDR3 totals 14 residues. DNA of the CDR3: TGTGCCAGCAGCCCAGGGACTGGAACCGGGGAGCTGTTTTTT. The encoded protein is CASSPGTGTGELFF.

The rearrangement links TRBV6-5 to TRBJ2-5, with D tentatively TRBD2 (6 bases). CDR1 MNHEY and CDR2 SVGAGI come from the germline V gene. Between the trimmed V and J ends, which lost 6 bases and 2 bases, there was a span of 7 bases. The CDR3 spans 12 residues. This CDR3 reads CASSGGQETQYF. CDR3 bases: TGTGCCAGCAGCGGAGGGCAAGAGACCCAGTACTTC.

The chain uses TRBV7-9 and TRBJ2-7, with 9 bases matching TRBD2. The V gene end was trimmed by 5 bases and the J gene end by 1 base; junction bases not matched to a gene: 6. Germline CDR1 and CDR2: SEHNR and FQNEAQ (reference sequence). CDR3 length equals 15 residues. The CDR3 DNA sequence: TGTGCCAGCAGCCTAGGCAGCGGGGGGTCCTACGAGCAGTACTTC. Protein: CASSLGSGGSYEQYF.

This chain uses TRBV7-9 with TRBJ1-2; D uncertain. The length of the CDR3 is 15 residues. V was shortened by 1 base and J by 6 bases, with 15 bases between the two germline ends. Germline-derived CDR1 and CDR2 are SEHNR and FQNEAQ (reference sequence). The CDR3 is CASSLERRGQDGYTF. Here the CDR3 DNA reads TGTGCCAGCAGCTTAGAACGGCGTGGGCAGGATGGCTACACCTTC.

The CDR3 DNA sequence: TGTGCCGCAAAAGGAGGGACAGGGAACACCGGGGAGCTGTTTTTT. Translation: CAAKGGTGNTGELFF. The chain carries TRBV27 and TRBJ2-2, with 8 bases matching TRBD1. CDR1 and CDR2 (germline): MNHEY, SMNVEV (reference sequence). The CDR3 runs 15 residues. Germline trimming cut 11 bases from V and 1 base from J; bases unmatched to any gene: 9.

This chain links TRBV11-2 with TRBJ2-3, with D tentatively TRBD2 (6 bases). Germline V gives CDR1 SGHAT, CDR2 FQNNGV. The V and J ends lost 5 bases and 2 bases respectively, with 11 bases between them. There are 14 residues in the CDR3. For the CDR3, the DNA is TGTGCCAGCAGCCCCACTAGCAACACAGATACGCAGTATTTT. Translated: CASSPTSNTDTQYF.

The rearrangement joins TRBV18 to TRBJ2-5; 11 bases align to TRBD1. The CDR3 has 16 amino acids. V lost 2 bases and J lost 5; bases outside the gene matches: 7. Germline-derived CDR1 and CDR2 are KGHSH and LQKENI. Here the CDR3 reads CASSPTGTGGQETQYF. CDR3 DNA sequence: TGTGCCAGCTCACCAACCGGGACAGGGGGTCAGGAGACCCAGTACTTC.

The chain joins TRBV19 to TRBJ1-1; a possible D gene is TRBD1 (5 bases). Germline lookup yields CDR1 LNHDA and CDR2 SQIVND (reference sequence). The CDR3 totals 14 residues. Trimming took 5 bases from V and 3 from J, leaving 13 bases between them. The CDR3 region has the DNA TGTGCCAGTAGTTGGGGGGAAGGAGACACTGAAGCTTTCTTT. Translation: CASSWGEGDTEAFF.

The chain carries TRBV5-1 and TRBJ2-3, with a possible D match to TRBD2 (6 bases). CDR1 and CDR2 (germline): SGHRS, YFSETQ. Trimming cost V 0 bases and J 6 bases, with 11 bases left between them. This CDR3 has 14 amino acids. The CDR3 protein is CASSLGGTADTQYF. DNA of the CDR3: TGCGCCAGCAGCTTGGGCGGGACCGCGGATACGCAGTATTTT.

The genes are TRBV6-4 and TRBJ2-3, with 11 positions matching TRBD2. Germline CDR1 is MRHNA and CDR2 is SNTAGT. J was trimmed by 6 bases and V by 5 bases; bases with no gene match: 7. The CDR3 covers 15 residues. CDR3 sequence reads: CASSLAGGPGDTQYF. CDR3 in DNA: TGTGCCAGCAGTTTAGCGGGGGGGCCAGGGGATACGCAGTATTTT.

The chain has TRBV4-3 and TRBJ1-4; tentatively, D is TRBD1 (5 bases). V was clipped by 3 bases and J by 3 bases, with 11 bases between them. Per germline, CDR1 LGHNA and CDR2 YSLEER. This CDR3 is 15 amino acids long. The CDR3 sequence: CASSQRQFPNEKLFF. In DNA form, the CDR3 reads TGCGCCAGCAGCCAGAGACAGTTTCCTAATGAAAAACTGTTTTTT.

The chain links TRBV18 to TRBJ2-2, with D possibly matching TRBD2 (6 bases). This CDR3 comprises 14 residues. Trimming left V 3 bases short and J 6 bases short, with 11 bases between. Germline CDR1 is KGHSH and CDR2 is LQKENI. The CDR3 loop reads CASSPGLSAGELFF. The CDR3 DNA follows: TGTGCCAGCTCACCGGGACTGTCCGCCGGGGAGCTGTTTTTT.

The V gene is TRBV18, the J gene TRBJ2-2; 7 bases map to TRBD1. This CDR3 region has 15 residues. J gave up 6 bases and V 3 bases, and 7 bases lay outside the gene matches. Per the germline V gene, CDR1 is KGHSH and CDR2 is LQKENI. The CDR3 DNA follows: TGTGCCAGCTCACCGGACAGGTGGTCCGCCGGGGAGCTGTTTTTT. Its protein product is CASSPDRWSAGELFF.

V gene TRBV4-1 combines with J gene TRBJ2-7; the match to TRBD2 covers 7 bases. Trimming took 4 bases from V and 4 from J; bases not matched to a gene: 10. CDR1 and CDR2 from the germline V gene are MGHRA and YSYEKL. The CDR3 is 15 amino acids. The CDR3 is CASSRDAGDGYEQYF. The CDR3 DNA follows: TGCGCCAGCAGCCGCGACGCGGGAGACGGGTACGAGCAGTACTTC.

CDR3 DNA: TGTGCCAGCAGCGCTACCGGGACAGGGGCCCCCCATAGCTCCTACGAGCAGTACTTC. Residues: CASSATGTGAPHSSYEQYF. V gene TRBV7-9 combines with J gene TRBJ2-7, with 10 bases that match TRBD1. Germline trimming cut 5 bases from V and 0 bases from J; bases unmatched to any gene: 16. This CDR3 is built from 19 residues. The germline V gene encodes CDR1 SEHNR and CDR2 FQNEAQ (reference sequence).

The rearrangement joins TRBV30 to TRBJ1-2; a possible D gene is TRBD1 (6 bases). V shed 2 bases and J shed 0 bases, with 10 bases lying between them. Germline CDR1 and CDR2: GTSNPN and SVGIG (reference sequence). This CDR3 spans 14 amino acids. CDR3 protein: CAWSFPGANYGYTF. CDR3 DNA sequence: TGTGCCTGGAGTTTTCCAGGGGCTAACTATGGCTACACCTTC.

The chain recombines TRBV5-5 with TRBJ2-1; TRBD2 might be the D (6 bases). Trimming shortened V by 3 bases and J by 2 bases, and 6 bases separated the two germline ends. This CDR3 comprises 13 residues. CDR1 SGHKS and CDR2 YYEKEE come from the germline V gene (reference sequence). This CDR3 is CASSSGAYNEQFF. The CDR3 region has the DNA TGTGCCAGCAGCTCGGGGGCCTACAATGAGCAGTTCTTC.